This is a list of T cell receptor beta chains from one sample in a study of OX40 agonist ivuxolimab in advanced cancers. Profiling relied on immunoSEQ multiplex PCR, and the TCRdb table lists in-frame clones only, not all of them. The sample shows tens of thousands of clones, about 90% of them seen only once. This material consisted of CD4+ or CD8+ T cells sorted from blood, taken in a trial of the OX40 agonist ivuxolimab. Receptors originate from an adult with an advanced solid tumor such as melanoma, head and neck, liver or kidney cancer. CDR3s include the opening cysteine and the closing phenylalanine or tryptophan.

CDR3 protein,J gene,V gene
CASGSLGNTIYF,TRBJ1-3,TRBV27
CSASDWEAFF,TRBJ1-1,TRBV20-1
CASSRPSTGTSYEQYF,TRBJ2-7,TRBV28
CSVHAGGRGSYEQYF,TRBJ2-7,TRBV29-1
CASSEGKANQPQHF,TRBJ1-5,TRBV5-1
CAISENTEAFF,TRBJ1-1,TRBV10-3
CASSQGALGAYEQYF,TRBJ2-7,TRBV4-3
CASSDSGGSGTDTQYF,TRBJ2-3,TRBV6-4
CASSKSLPEREGIEKTQYF,TRBJ2-5,TRBV21-1
CASSFRQLSGANVLTF,TRBJ2-6,TRBV4-1
CASSLAGGRVLWSYNEQFF,TRBJ2-1,TRBV10-1
CASTGGDEGIVNTEAFF,TRBJ1-1,TRBV6-4
CASSQDWVANYGYTF,TRBJ1-2,TRBV4-3
CASSLGDRFRLVDTEAFF,TRBJ1-1,TRBV11-3
CASSLGTVGANVLTF,TRBJ2-6,TRBV4-2
CASSRSAYEQYF,TRBJ2-7,TRBV7-6
CASSEFQSNEKLFF,TRBJ1-4,TRBV6-1
CASSLIGQGGTEAFF,TRBJ1-1,TRBV7-3
CASRRGSVQETQYF,TRBJ2-5,TRBV6-5
CAISGLAQKGNEQFF,TRBJ2-1,TRBV10-3
CASRKTGLAGVDRETQYF,TRBJ2-5,TRBV28
CASSSVSGRIYGYTF,TRBJ1-2,TRBV27
CASRSTGGAGNTIYF,TRBJ1-3,TRBV19
CSASRQETQYF,TRBJ2-5,TRBV20-1
CASTSTGLGYTF,TRBJ1-2,TRBV6-1
CASSLGYIGNTQYF,TRBJ2-3,TRBV7-8